This TCR beta chain was sequenced in a study of spatial heterogeneity in lung cancer. Time point specified: sample taken at primary tumor resection. From tumor, nontumor lung or frozen PBMC, whole RNA was taken unsorted for sequencing. The donors comprised around 72 untreated early-stage non-small cell lung cancer patients. Every TCR cDNA molecule bore its own unique molecular identifier. TCRdb reanalysed the 5' RACE reads using MiXCR and keeps one entry per CDR3 protein. The sample records roughly 80,000 distinct CDR3 sequences, roughly 12% being singletons. Germline CDR1 is MNHEY and CDR2 is SVGAGI. The CDR3 has 16 residues. Trimming stripped 0 bases from V and 4 bases from J, with 13 bases between. Study-wide results and limits: Resection saw ubiquitous expanded tumor TCRs appear in blood more than follow-up did.

This clonotype is a singleton in its sample. What it binds is not known. The gene calls are TRBV6-5 and TRBJ2-1; TRBD1 might be the D (5 bases). Source: PBMCs, taken at surgery. The receptor's source is a male donor with early-stage non-small cell lung cancer. CDR3 nucleotide sequence: TGTGCCAGCAGTTACTCGAGGACATTACGGTACAATGAGCAGTTCTTC. Its translation: CASSYSRTLRYNEQFF.